Each of the 32 T cell receptor beta chains below was sequenced from the same sample in a study of T cells in Graves' hyperthyroidism and ophthalmopathy. It was RNA transcripts that yielded the amplified TCR beta CDR3 regions. First-round RT-PCR of the TCR CDR3 relied on the HTBI primer set. Via MiXCR, TCRdb re-called the multiplex PCR reads, giving one row per CDR3 protein. The sample holds 400,000 or so distinct CDR3 sequences, around 15% seen once. Sequenced input: blood. Receptor source: a woman aged 55-70 years with Graves' ophthalmopathy.

This clonotype was counted between two and nine times. CDR3 nucleotides: TGTGCCAGCAGTTTCGAGGAAGAGGGCACAGATACGCAGTATTTT. Protein product: CASSFEEEGTDTQYF. This rearrangement joins TRBV28 to TRBJ2-3; D is unclear. The CDR3 sequence is 15 residues long. The ends were cut back, 3 bases at V and 1 base at J, with 11 bases in the middle. The germline V gene encodes CDR1 MDHEN and CDR2 SYDVKM.

At least ten counts were recorded for this clonotype. This chain links TRBV2 with TRBJ2-3; 11 nucleotides match TRBD2. The J segment lost 4 bases and the V segment lost 7 bases, leaving 1 base of the junction unmatched. The CDR3 runs 13 residues. From germline, CDR1 is SNHLY and CDR2 FYNNEI. The CDR3 DNA sequence: TGTGCCAGCAAGGGACTAGCGGCAGATACGCAGTATTTT. Translating gives CASKGLAADTQYF.

There are many counts of this clonotype. The chain uses TRBV10-1 and TRBJ1-2; unclear D gene. V shed 6 bases and J shed 0 bases, with 8 bases lying between them. Germline lookup yields CDR1 WNHNN and CDR2 SYGVQD (reference sequence). The CDR3 length is 13 residues. The CDR3 protein is CASSTVANYGYTF. In nucleotides, the CDR3 is TGCGCCAGCAGCACAGTAGCTAACTATGGCTACACCTTC.

This clonotype showed up just a few times. The chain combines TRBV6-5 with TRBJ2-7; 7 bases agree with TRBD2. The germline CDR1 and CDR2 sequences are MNHEY and SVGAGI. CDR3 length: 14 amino acids. Losses at the gene ends were 0 bases for V and 5 bases for J; bases not matched to a gene: 4. This CDR3 reads CASSYSRTRDEQYF. As DNA, the CDR3 is TGTGCCAGCAGTTACTCACGGACTAGAGACGAGCAGTACTTC.

This clonotype was recorded many times. The V and J genes are TRBV7-9 and TRBJ2-7; 10 bases line up with TRBD1. This CDR3 has 15 residues. J gave up 4 bases and V 5 bases, and 8 bases lay outside the gene matches. Germline CDR1 SEHNR, CDR2 FQNEAQ (reference sequence). The CDR3, as DNA: TGTGCCAGCAGCAGTCGGGACAGGGGTCTTTACGAGCAGTACTTC. It specifies CASSSRDRGLYEQYF.

This sequence joins TRBV9 and TRBJ1-2; the match to TRBD1 covers 9 bases. V was clipped by 7 bases and J by 10 bases; unmatched bases: 14. The CDR3 contains 14 residues. The germline CDR1 and CDR2 sequences are SGDLS and YYNGEE. This CDR3 reads CASDHGGTGQVYTF. CDR3 bases: TGTGCCAGCGACCACGGCGGGACAGGGCAAGTCTACACCTTC.

In this sample, this clonotype turned up many times. CDR3 sequence (DNA): TGTGCCAGCAGTTTATGGGGGACCAATCAGCCCCAGCATTTT. This gives the protein CASSLWGTNQPQHF. This chain connects TRBV28 to TRBJ1-5; a weak D match, TRBD1 (5 bases). This CDR3 contains 14 residues. Germline CDR1 and CDR2: MDHEN and SYDVKM. Trimming took off 0 bases at V and 3 bases at J, with 6 bases between the two ends.

There are a few counts of this clonotype. This rearrangement joins TRBV9 to TRBJ2-2; the D is unclear. This CDR3 is built from 14 residues. Germline values: CDR1 SGDLS, CDR2 YYNGEE. Trimming removed 0 bases from V and 3 bases from J, with 6 bases in between. CDR3 protein: CASSVGPDTGELFF. CDR3 coding DNA: TGTGCCAGCAGCGTAGGTCCGGACACCGGGGAGCTGTTTTTT.

A few counts support this clonotype. The J gene is TRBJ2-4, the V gene TRBV3-1; D might be TRBD1 (6 bases). The germline V and J ends were trimmed by 4 bases and 12 bases, with 13 bases remaining between them. Per germline, CDR1 LGHDT and CDR2 YNNKEL (reference sequence). The CDR3 has 12 residues. CDR3 protein: CASSLRAGAQYF. The CDR3 coding sequence is TGTGCCAGCAGCCTTAGGGCAGGGGCTCAGTACTTC.

In the case of this clonotype: Being one base from a much bigger clone, this may be a read error. CDR3 DNA: TGTGCCACCAGTGATCCAGGGGCGTCGAACACCGGGAAGCTGTTTTTT. Its translation: CATSDPGASNTGKLFF. The V call is TRBV24-1, the J call TRBJ2-2; possible D gene TRBD1, 6 bases. The CDR3 is made up of 16 amino acids. CDR1 and CDR2 from the germline V gene are KGHDR and SFDVKD.

There are many counts of this clonotype. The CDR3 DNA sequence: TGTGCCAGCAGTTTAGTCAGGCGGGGACTGAGGCCCACGTACGAGCAGTACTTC. Protein product: CASSLVRRGLRPTYEQYF. This chain connects TRBV27 to TRBJ2-7, with D possibly matching TRBD2 (6 bases). V lost 2 bases to trimming and J lost 4 bases, with 24 bases between them. The CDR3 contains 18 residues. Germline lookup yields CDR1 MNHEY and CDR2 SMNVEV (reference sequence).

The table lists this clonotype with many counts. The chain is built from TRBV11-2 and TRBJ2-5, with TRBD2 as a possible D gene (6 bases). Germline V gene data show CDR1 as SGHAT and CDR2 as FQNNGV. This CDR3 comprises 17 residues. V lost 5 bases, J lost 0 bases, and 19 bases lay in between. The CDR3 protein is CASSPSWGEDNQETQYF. For the CDR3, the DNA is TGTGCCAGCAGCCCCTCTTGGGGGGAGGATAACCAAGAGACCCAGTACTTC.

Ten or more counts support this clonotype. The genes are TRBV28 and TRBJ2-5; D is possibly TRBD1 (5 bases). Trimming removed 4 bases at V and 1 base at J, with 19 bases between. The CDR3 has 17 residues. CDR1 is MDHEN and CDR2 is SYDVKM in the germline V gene. The CDR3: CASSSPPSAGIQETQYF. The CDR3, as DNA: TGTGCCAGCAGTTCCCCCCCTTCGGCAGGGATCCAAGAGACCCAGTACTTC.

The table lists this clonotype with many counts. The chain uses TRBV7-2 and TRBJ1-1; a possible D gene is TRBD1 (5 bases). Germline CDR1 and CDR2: SGHTA and FQGNSA. CDR3 length: 14 amino acids. V shed 0 bases and J shed 9 bases, with 14 bases lying between them. DNA of the CDR3: TGTGCCAGCAGCTTAGCGGTATCCGGGGCCCAAGCTTTCTTT. Its protein product is CASSLAVSGAQAFF.

This clonotype was found a few times. This CDR3 reads CASSQEANRVLEETQYF. CDR3 DNA sequence: TGTGCCAGCAGCCAAGAAGCAAACAGGGTATTGGAAGAGACCCAGTACTTC. The chain couples TRBV14 to TRBJ2-5; tentative D call: TRBD1 (6 bases). The CDR3 totals 17 residues. Germline CDR1 and CDR2: SGHDN and FVKESK. The V end was cut by 0 bases, the J end by 3 bases, with 17 bases between.

This clonotype showed up many times. The chain employs TRBV28 and TRBJ2-5; 8 bases are shared with TRBD1. The germline V gene encodes CDR1 MDHEN and CDR2 SYDVKM. V gave up 5 bases and J gave up 6 bases; unmatched junction bases: 11. There are 15 residues in the CDR3. The CDR3 reads CASSPSYRGTKTQYF. CDR3 nucleotide sequence: TGTGCCAGCAGTCCCTCCTACAGGGGGACAAAGACCCAGTACTTC.

Only a few counts were recorded for this clonotype. The chain has TRBV19 and TRBJ1-1; no reliable D call. The germline V and J ends were trimmed by 3 bases and 7 bases, with 12 bases remaining between them. This CDR3 spans 13 amino acids. From germline, CDR1 is LNHDA and CDR2 SQIVND (reference sequence). The CDR3 DNA sequence: TGTGCCAGTAGTATTGGTGACGGCAGTGAAGCTTTCTTT. Protein product: CASSIGDGSEAFF.

Details on this clonotype: The junction departs from germline at one end; a sequencing error may be responsible. The chain has TRBV12-3 or TRBV12-4 and TRBJ1-3; D unclear. The CDR3 totals 12 residues. CDR3 in amino acids: CASSLHGNTMYF. Here the CDR3 DNA reads TGTGCCAGCAGTCTACATGGAAACACCATGTATTTT.

This clonotype was seen more than once but under ten times. The rearrangement links TRBV5-1 to TRBJ2-3; perhaps TRBD1 as D (5 bases). Trimming took off 5 bases at V and 6 bases at J, with 13 bases between the two ends. The germline gives CDR1 SGHRS, CDR2 YFSETQ. The CDR3 runs 13 residues. CDR3 sequence reads: CASSEQGSDTQYF. For the CDR3, the DNA is TGCGCCAGCAGTGAGCAGGGAAGTGATACGCAGTATTTT.

This clonotype was seen a handful of times. The chain couples TRBV2 to TRBJ2-3; 8 bases are shared with TRBD1. V lost 10 bases and J lost 2; bases outside the gene matches: 8. The CDR3 contains 14 residues. Germline V gene lookup returns CDR1 SNHLY and CDR2 FYNNEI. CDR3 bases: TGTGCCACCTCTAGGGGACAGGTCACAGATACGCAGTATTTT. Translation: CATSRGQVTDTQYF. The full variable domain, rest sourced from reference TRBV2 and TRBJ2-3, is EPEVTQTPSHQVTQMGQEVILRCVPISNHLYFYWYRQILGQKVEFLVSFYNNEISEKSEIFDDQFSVERPDGSNFTLKIRSTKLEDSAMYFCATSRGQVTDTQYFGPGTRLTVL.

This clonotype was recorded at least ten times. This chain joins TRBV3-1 and TRBJ1-1; TRBD1 is a possible D gene (6 bases). The CDR3 loop spans 15 amino acids. From germline, CDR1 is LGHDT and CDR2 YNNKEL (reference sequence). Trimming cost V 1 base and J 2 bases, with 11 bases left between them. The CDR3 loop is CASSQAIGGNTEAFF. CDR3 bases: TGTGCCAGCAGCCAAGCGATAGGGGGAAACACTGAAGCTTTCTTT.

The rearrangement links TRBV28 to TRBJ2-7, with D perhaps given as TRBD1 or TRBD2 (7 bases each). V was pared by 7 bases and J by 4 bases, with 17 bases between. Germline values: CDR1 MDHEN, CDR2 SYDVKM. The CDR3 length is 14 residues. The CDR3 reads CASTPPRGGYEQYF. The DNA for the CDR3 is TGTGCCAGCACCCCACCCAGGGGGGGTTACGAGCAGTACTTC.

This clonotype was observed at least ten times. J is TRBJ2-5 and V is TRBV12-3 or TRBV12-4; 7 bases align to TRBD1. V lost 6 bases and J lost 5; bases outside the gene matches: 9. This CDR3 contains 14 residues. This CDR3 reads CASRPGTASETQYF. As DNA, the CDR3 is TGTGCCAGCAGGCCCGGGACAGCCTCGGAGACCCAGTACTTC.

This rearrangement joins TRBV19 to TRBJ1-1; no clear D. Trimming took 9 bases from V and 0 from J, leaving 17 bases between them. The germline V gene has CDR1 LNHDA and CDR2 SQIVND (reference sequence). The CDR3 covers 15 residues. DNA of the CDR3: TGTGCCAGCCAGAGGAGGGTAATGATGAACACTGAAGCTTTCTTT. Its translation is CASQRRVMMNTEAFF.

Many counts were recorded for this clonotype. This chain joins TRBV11-1 and TRBJ2-7; the match to TRBD2 covers 13 bases. Germline-derived CDR1 and CDR2 are SGHAT and FQDESV (reference sequence). This CDR3 contains 16 residues. After removal of 5 bases from V and 5 bases from J, the junction contained 9 bases not matched to a gene. CDR3 nucleotide sequence: TGTGCCAGCAGCCCCACGACTAGCGGGAGGATCCACGAGCAGTACTTC. Protein: CASSPTTSGRIHEQYF.

This clonotype was recorded at least ten times. V usage is TRBV30 and J usage is TRBJ2-3; 10 bases match TRBD1. Germline lookup yields CDR1 GTSNPN and CDR2 SVGIG (reference sequence). V gave up 4 bases and J gave up 3 bases; unmatched junction bases: 4. CDR3 size: 14 residues. The CDR3 here is CAWTAGQGTDTQYF. CDR3 sequence (DNA): TGTGCCTGGACCGCGGGACAGGGGACAGATACGCAGTATTTT.

This clonotype was counted many times. The chain joins TRBV2 to TRBJ2-3; 7 nucleotides line up with TRBD2. Germline V gives CDR1 SNHLY, CDR2 FYNNEI. V lost 7 bases and J lost 2; bases outside the gene matches: 12. The CDR3 covers 16 residues. CDR3 sequence: CASIEGDGRPTDTQYF. In DNA, the CDR3 is TGTGCCAGCATCGAAGGGGACGGGAGGCCCACAGATACGCAGTATTTT.

This sequence joins TRBV7-2 and TRBJ2-3, with 14 bases that match TRBD2. This CDR3 spans 18 amino acids. Germline trimming cut 1 base from V and 4 bases from J; bases unmatched to any gene: 7. Germline CDR1 and CDR2: SGHTA and FQGNSA. DNA of the CDR3: TGTGCCAGCAGCTTAGGGACTAGCGGGAGGAGCGAGCCAGATACGCAGTATTTT. Translating it yields CASSLGTSGRSEPDTQYF.

A note on this clonotype: A much bigger clone sits one base away, suggesting this may be a read error. The conserved final phenylalanine or tryptophan is absent from the CDR3, which likely points to a read error. This rearrangement joins TRBV20-1 to TRBJ2-4; D gene uncertain. The CDR3 is 15 residues long. Germline V CDR1 and CDR2: DFQATT, SNEGSKA (reference sequence). V dropped 0 bases and J dropped 0 bases, with 9 bases sitting between them. DNA for the CDR3: TGCAGTGCTAGAGATGCGGCACCAGCCAAAAACATTCAGTACCTC. This sequence encodes CSARDAAPAKNIQYL.

With regard to this clonotype: This may stem from a read error, because a much larger clone lies one nucleotide away. The chain uses TRBV18 and TRBJ1-5; D is perhaps TRBD1 (6 bases). CDR3 length equals 14 residues. Looked up from germline, CDR1 is KGHSH and CDR2 is LQKENI. Trimming took off 5 bases at V and 6 bases at J, with 14 bases between the two ends. The CDR3 loop is CASSAGAFGQPQHF. The CDR3 DNA reads as TGTGCCAGCTCAGCAGGGGCGTTTGGTCAGCCCCAGCATTTT.

This clonotype was detected ten times or more. J is TRBJ2-2 and V is TRBV30, with D unclear. The germline V and J ends were trimmed by 3 bases and 2 bases, with 4 bases remaining between them. Germline lookup yields CDR1 GTSNPN and CDR2 SVGIG (reference sequence). The CDR3 has 12 residues. This CDR3 reads CAWSDNTGELFF. In nucleotides, the CDR3 is TGTGCCTGGAGCGACAACACCGGGGAGCTGTTTTTT. The variable domain in full, with the rest retrieved from reference TRBV30 and TRBJ2-2, is SQTIHQWPATLVQPVGSPLSLECTVEGTSNPNLYWYRQAAGRGLQLLFYSVGIGQISSEVPQNLSASRPQDRQFILSSKKLLLSDSGFYLCAWSDNTGELFFGEGSRLTVL.

In its sample, this clonotype was seen many times. The chain links TRBV28 to TRBJ2-7; D may be TRBD1 or TRBD2 (5 bases each). The CDR3 length is 13 residues. Trimming took off 2 bases at V and 3 bases at J, with 8 bases between the two ends. The V gene's germline CDR1 is MDHEN and CDR2 SYDVKM. For the CDR3, the DNA is TGTGCCAGCAGTTTAGAGGGGAACTACGAGCAGTACTTC. Translation: CASSLEGNYEQYF.